This T cell receptor beta chain was found in a study of CD8+CD57+ T cells in acquired aplastic anemia. Turning to the study itself: Average DNA yield from sorted CD4+ and CD8+ cells was approximately 3 ug.

Many counts were recorded for this clonotype. Its antigen is not identified. CD8+CD57+ cell expansion, shown by flow cytometry, had occurred in the patients selected for sequencing. Blood came from patients not yet given any therapy. From germline, CDR1 is LNHDA and CDR2 SQIVND (reference sequence). CDR3 size: 14 residues. The ends were cut back, 3 bases at V and 1 base at J, with 9 bases in the middle. Genomic DNA was employed as the template in profiling TCR beta VDJ and CDR3. Using its own MiXCR run on the reads, TCRdb lists one record per CDR3 protein. The table lists about half a million distinct CDR3 sequences, about a third of them singletons. Findings and limits, study-wide: A set of more than 25 CD8+ CDR3 sequences was shared between patients and controls, and these sequences appeared highly expressed in patients. Between the patient and control groups, CD8+ Simpson's diversity did not differ significantly.

The sample was sorted CD4+, CD8+, or CD8+CD57+ T cells (not recorded which) from PBMCs. The TCR sequence derives from a human donor with aplastic anemia. V is TRBV19 and J is TRBJ1-1; the D is unclear. The CDR3 here is CASSITWQNTEAFF. CDR3 DNA: TGTGCCAGTAGTATTACATGGCAGAACACTGAAGCTTTCTTT. The whole variable domain, remainder taken from reference TRBV19 and TRBJ1-1, is DGGITQSPKYLFRKEGQNVTLSCEQNLNHDAMYWYRQDPGQGLRLIYYSQIVNDFQKGDIAEGYSVSREKKESFPLTVTSAQKNPTAFYLCASSITWQNTEAFFGQGTRLTVV.